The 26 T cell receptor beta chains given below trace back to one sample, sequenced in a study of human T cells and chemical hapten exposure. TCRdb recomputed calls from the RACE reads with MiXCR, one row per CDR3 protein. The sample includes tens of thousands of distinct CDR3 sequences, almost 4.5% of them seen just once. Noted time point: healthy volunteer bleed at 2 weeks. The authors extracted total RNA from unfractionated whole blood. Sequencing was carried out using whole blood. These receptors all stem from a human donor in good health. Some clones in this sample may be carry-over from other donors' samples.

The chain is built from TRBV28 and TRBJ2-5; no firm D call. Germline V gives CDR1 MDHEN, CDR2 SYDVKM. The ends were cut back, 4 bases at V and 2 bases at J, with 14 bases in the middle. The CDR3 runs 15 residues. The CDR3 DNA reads TGTGCCAGCAGTTCAAAACAAAGGGCTCAAGAGACCCAGTACTTC. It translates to CASSSKQRAQETQYF.

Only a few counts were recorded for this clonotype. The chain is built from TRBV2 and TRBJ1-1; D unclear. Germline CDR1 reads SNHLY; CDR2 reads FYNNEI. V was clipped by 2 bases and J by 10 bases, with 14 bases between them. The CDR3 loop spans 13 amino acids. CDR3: CASSESRPMRAFF. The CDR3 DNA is TGTGCCAGCAGTGAATCCCGCCCAATGAGAGCTTTCTTT. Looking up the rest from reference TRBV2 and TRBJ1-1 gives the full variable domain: EPEVTQTPSHQVTQMGQEVILRCVPISNHLYFYWYRQILGQKVEFLVSFYNNEISEKSEIFDDQFSVERPDGSNFTLKIRSTKLEDSAMYFCASSESRPMRAFFGQGTRLTVV.

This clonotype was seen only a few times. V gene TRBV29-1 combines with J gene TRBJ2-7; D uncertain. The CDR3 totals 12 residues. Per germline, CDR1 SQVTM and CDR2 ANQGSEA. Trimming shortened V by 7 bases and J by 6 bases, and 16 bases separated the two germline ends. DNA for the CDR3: TGCAGCGGTCGCCGGACCTCGGGCGAGCAGTACTTC. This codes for CSGRRTSGEQYF.

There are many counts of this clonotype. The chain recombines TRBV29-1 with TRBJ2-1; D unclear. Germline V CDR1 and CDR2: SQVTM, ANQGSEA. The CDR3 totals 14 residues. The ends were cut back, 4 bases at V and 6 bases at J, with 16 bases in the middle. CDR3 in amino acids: CSVASRQAPNEQFF. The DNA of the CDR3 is TGCAGCGTTGCGTCGCGGCAGGCTCCCAATGAGCAGTTCTTC.

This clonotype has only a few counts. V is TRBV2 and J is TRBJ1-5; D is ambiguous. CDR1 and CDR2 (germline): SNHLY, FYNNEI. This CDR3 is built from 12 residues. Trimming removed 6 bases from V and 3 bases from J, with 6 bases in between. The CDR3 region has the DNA TGTGCCAGCAGCGGCTACAATCAGCCCCAGCATTTT. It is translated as CASSGYNQPQHF. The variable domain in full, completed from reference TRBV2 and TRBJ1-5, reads EPEVTQTPSHQVTQMGQEVILRCVPISNHLYFYWYRQILGQKVEFLVSFYNNEISEKSEIFDDQFSVERPDGSNFTLKIRSTKLEDSAMYFCASSGYNQPQHFGDGTRLSIL.

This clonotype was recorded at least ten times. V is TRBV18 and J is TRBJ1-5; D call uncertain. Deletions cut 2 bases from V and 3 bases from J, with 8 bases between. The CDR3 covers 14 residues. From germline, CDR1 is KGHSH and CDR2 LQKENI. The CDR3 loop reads CASSPGMNNQPQHF. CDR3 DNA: TGTGCCAGCTCACCAGGGATGAACAATCAGCCCCAGCATTTT.

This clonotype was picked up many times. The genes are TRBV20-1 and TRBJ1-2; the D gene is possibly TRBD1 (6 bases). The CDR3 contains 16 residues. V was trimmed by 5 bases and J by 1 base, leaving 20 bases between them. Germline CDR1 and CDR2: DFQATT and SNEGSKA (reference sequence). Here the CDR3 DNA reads TGCAGTGCTCTCAGGGGATTGGCAGGGGATAACTATGGCTACACCTTC. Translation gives CSALRGLAGDNYGYTF.

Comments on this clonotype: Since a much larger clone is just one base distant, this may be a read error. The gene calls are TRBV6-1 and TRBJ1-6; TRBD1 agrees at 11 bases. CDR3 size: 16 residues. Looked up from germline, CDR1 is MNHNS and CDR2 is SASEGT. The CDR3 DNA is TGTGACAGCACCGAAGGACAGGGGGCGCGTTATTCACCCCTCCACTTT. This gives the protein CDSTEGQGARYSPLHF.

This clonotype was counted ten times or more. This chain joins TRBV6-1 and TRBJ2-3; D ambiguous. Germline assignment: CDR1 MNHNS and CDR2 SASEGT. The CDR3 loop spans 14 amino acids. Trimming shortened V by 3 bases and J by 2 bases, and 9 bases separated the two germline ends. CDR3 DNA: TGTGCCAGCAGTGAGGGCACCAACACAGATACGCAGTATTTT. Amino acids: CASSEGTNTDTQYF.

The CDR3 bases are TGTGCCAGCAGCTTAGGGGGCCCCAGAGATACGCAGTATTTT. Translated: CASSLGGPRDTQYF. V is TRBV7-3 and J is TRBJ2-3, with D perhaps matching TRBD1 (6 bases). CDR1 is SGHTA, CDR2 FQGTGA, per germline. The CDR3 is made up of 14 amino acids. The V end was cut by 2 bases, the J end by 5 bases, with 11 bases between.

The chain's CDR3 is CASSTTSGINHEQFF. CDR3 coding DNA: TGTGCCAGTAGTACGACTAGCGGGATCAACCATGAGCAGTTCTTC. J is TRBJ2-1 and V is TRBV19; 11 nucleotides align to TRBD2. V shed 4 bases, J shed 8 bases, and the junction held 7 bases outside the gene matches. This CDR3 has 15 residues. Germline V gene data show CDR1 as LNHDA and CDR2 as SQIVND (reference sequence). The entire variable domain, with the rest obtained from reference TRBV19 and TRBJ2-1, is as follows: DGGITQSPKYLFRKEGQNVTLSCEQNLNHDAMYWYRQDPGQGLRLIYYSQIVNDFQKGDIAEGYSVSREKKESFPLTVTSAQKNPTAFYLCASSTTSGINHEQFFGPGTRLTVL.

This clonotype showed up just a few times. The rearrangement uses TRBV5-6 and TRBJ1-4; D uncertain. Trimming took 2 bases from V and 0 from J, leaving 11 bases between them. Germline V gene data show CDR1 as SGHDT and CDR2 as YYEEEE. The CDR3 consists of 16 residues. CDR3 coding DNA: TGTGCCAGCAGCTTCTACCGCTGGACAACTAATGAAAAACTGTTTTTT. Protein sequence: CASSFYRWTTNEKLFF.

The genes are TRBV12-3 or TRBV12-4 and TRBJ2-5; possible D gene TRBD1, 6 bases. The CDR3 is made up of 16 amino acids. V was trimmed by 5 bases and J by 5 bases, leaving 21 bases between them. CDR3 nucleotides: TGTGCCAGCAGTGACCCAACAGGGCGGAAATCTGAGACCCAGTACTTC. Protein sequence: CASSDPTGRKSETQYF.

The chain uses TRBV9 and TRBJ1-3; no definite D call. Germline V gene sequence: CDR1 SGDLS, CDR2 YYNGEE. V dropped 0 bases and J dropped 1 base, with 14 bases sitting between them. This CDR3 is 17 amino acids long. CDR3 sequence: CASSVGQTRLSGNTIYF. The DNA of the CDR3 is TGTGCCAGCAGCGTAGGGCAAACAAGACTTTCTGGAAACACCATATATTTT.

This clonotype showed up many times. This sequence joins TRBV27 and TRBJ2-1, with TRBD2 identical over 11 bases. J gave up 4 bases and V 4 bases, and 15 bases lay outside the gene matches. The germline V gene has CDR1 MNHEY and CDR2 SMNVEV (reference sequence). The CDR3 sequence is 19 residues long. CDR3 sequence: CASSSHPSLAGDPYNEQFF. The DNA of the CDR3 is TGTGCCAGCAGTTCACATCCCTCACTAGCGGGAGATCCTTACAATGAGCAGTTCTTC.

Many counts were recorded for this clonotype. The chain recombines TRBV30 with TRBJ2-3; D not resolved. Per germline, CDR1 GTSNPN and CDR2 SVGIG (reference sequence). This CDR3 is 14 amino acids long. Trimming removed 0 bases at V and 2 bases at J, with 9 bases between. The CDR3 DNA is TGTGCCTGGAGTGTAAACCGCCCCACAGATACGCAGTATTTT. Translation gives CAWSVNRPTDTQYF.

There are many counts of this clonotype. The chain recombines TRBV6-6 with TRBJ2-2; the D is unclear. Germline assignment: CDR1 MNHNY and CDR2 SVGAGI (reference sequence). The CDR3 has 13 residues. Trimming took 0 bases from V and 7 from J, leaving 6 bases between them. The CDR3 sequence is CASSYSMIGELFF. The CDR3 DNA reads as TGTGCCAGCAGTTACTCGATGATCGGGGAGCTGTTTTTT.

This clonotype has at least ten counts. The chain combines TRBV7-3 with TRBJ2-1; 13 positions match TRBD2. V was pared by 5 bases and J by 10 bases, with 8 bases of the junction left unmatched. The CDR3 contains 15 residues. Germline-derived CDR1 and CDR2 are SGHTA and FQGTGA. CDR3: CASSRGLAGVGEQFF. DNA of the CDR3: TGTGCCAGCAGCCGAGGACTAGCGGGAGTGGGGGAGCAGTTCTTC.

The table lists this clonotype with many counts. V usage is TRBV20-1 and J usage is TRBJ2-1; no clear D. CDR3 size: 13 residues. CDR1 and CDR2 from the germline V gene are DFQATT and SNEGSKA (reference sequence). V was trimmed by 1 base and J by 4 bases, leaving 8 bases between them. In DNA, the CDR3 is TGCAGTGCTAGAGGCCTGAATTACAATGAGCAGTTCTTC. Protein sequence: CSARGLNYNEQFF.

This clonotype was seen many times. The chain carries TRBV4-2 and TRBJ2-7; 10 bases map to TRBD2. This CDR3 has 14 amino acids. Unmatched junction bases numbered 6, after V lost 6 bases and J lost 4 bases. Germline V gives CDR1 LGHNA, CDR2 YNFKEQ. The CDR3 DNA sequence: TGTGCCAGCAGACCGGGACTAGCGTCTTACGAGCAGTACTTC. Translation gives CASRPGLASYEQYF.

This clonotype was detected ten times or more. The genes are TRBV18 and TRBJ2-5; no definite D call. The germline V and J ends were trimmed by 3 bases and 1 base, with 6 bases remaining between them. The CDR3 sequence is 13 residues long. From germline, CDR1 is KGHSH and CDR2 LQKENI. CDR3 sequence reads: CASSPQVQETQYF. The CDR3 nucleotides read TGTGCCAGCTCACCGCAGGTCCAAGAGACCCAGTACTTC.

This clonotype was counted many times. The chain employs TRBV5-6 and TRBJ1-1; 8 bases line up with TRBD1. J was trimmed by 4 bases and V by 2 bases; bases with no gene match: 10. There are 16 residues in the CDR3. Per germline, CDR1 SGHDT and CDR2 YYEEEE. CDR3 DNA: TGTGCCAGCAGCTTTGGTTCAGGGGGCTCGGGCACTGAAGCTTTCTTT. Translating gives CASSFGSGGSGTEAFF. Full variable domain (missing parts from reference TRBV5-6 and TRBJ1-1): DAGVTQSPTHLIKTRGQQVTLRCSPKSGHDTVSWYQQALGQGPQFIFQYYEEEERQRGNFPDRFSGHQFPNYSSELNVNALLLGDSALYLCASSFGSGGSGTEAFFGQGTRLTVV.

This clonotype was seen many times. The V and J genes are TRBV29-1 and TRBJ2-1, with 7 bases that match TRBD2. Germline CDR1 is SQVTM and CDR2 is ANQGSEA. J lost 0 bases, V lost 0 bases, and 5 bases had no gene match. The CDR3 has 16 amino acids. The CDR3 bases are TGCAGCGTTGAAGATCGGGAGGCAAGCTCCTACAATGAGCAGTTCTTC. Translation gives CSVEDREASSYNEQFF.

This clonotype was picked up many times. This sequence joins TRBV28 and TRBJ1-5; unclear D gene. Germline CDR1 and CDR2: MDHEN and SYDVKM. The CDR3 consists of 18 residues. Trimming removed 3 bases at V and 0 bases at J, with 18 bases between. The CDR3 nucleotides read TGTGCCAGCAGTTTCGGTATACGGGCTTTATATAGCAATCAGCCCCAGCATTTT. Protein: CASSFGIRALYSNQPQHF.

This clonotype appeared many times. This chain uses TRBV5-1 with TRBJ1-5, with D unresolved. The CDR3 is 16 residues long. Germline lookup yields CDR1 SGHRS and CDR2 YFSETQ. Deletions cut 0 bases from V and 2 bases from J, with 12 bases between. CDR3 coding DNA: TGCGCCAGCAGCTTGGTTCCGCTGGAGGGCAATCAGCCCCAGCATTTT. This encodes CASSLVPLEGNQPQHF. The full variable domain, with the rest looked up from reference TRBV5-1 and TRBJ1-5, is KAGVTQTPRYLIKTRGQQVTLSCSPISGHRSVSWYQQTPGQGLQFLFEYFSETQRNKGNFPGRFSGRQFSNSRSEMNVSTLELGDSALYLCASSLVPLEGNQPQHFGDGTRLSIL.

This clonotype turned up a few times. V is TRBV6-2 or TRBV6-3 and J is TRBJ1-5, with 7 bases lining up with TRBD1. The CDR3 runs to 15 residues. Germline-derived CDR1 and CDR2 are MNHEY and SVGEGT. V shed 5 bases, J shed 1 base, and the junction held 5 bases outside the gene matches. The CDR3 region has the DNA TGTGCCAGCAGTCAACAGGGGAACAGCAATCAGCCCCAGCATTTT. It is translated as CASSQQGNSNQPQHF.